One sample yielded the 22 T cell receptor beta chains listed below, sequenced in a study of beta chain features in type 1 diabetes. Reverse transcribing all isolated RNA meant expressed TCRB transcripts were sequenced. Using immunoSEQ multiplex PCR, the repertoire was profiled, and TCRdb retains in-frame clones only, with some absent. The table includes 300,000 to 400,000 clones, approximately 11% detected once. Sequencing was performed on naive CD4+ T cells from blood. The receptors originated from a woman aged 25 to 39 in good health.

This clone was seen only a few times. The genes are TRBV7-2 and TRBJ2-3, with 7 bases lining up with TRBD1. In germline, CDR1 is SGHTA, CDR2 FQGNSA. V lost 3 bases to trimming and J lost 2 bases; unmatched junction nucleotides: 2. The CDR3 has 14 residues. The CDR3 reads CASSFTGVTDTQYF. CDR3 in DNA: TGTGCCAGCAGCTTCACAGGGGTCACAGATACGCAGTATTTT.

The chain employs TRBV25-1 and TRBJ2-7, with 7 bases matching TRBD1. V shed 1 base and J 1 base; nucleotides not matched to a gene: 10. This CDR3 has 17 amino acids. Germline values: CDR1 MGHDK, CDR2 SYGVNS. CDR3 DNA sequence: TGTGCCAGCAGTGAATTGGCCCCGGACAGGCCTTCCTACGAGCAGTACTTC. This gives the protein CASSELAPDRPSYEQYF.

J is TRBJ2-1 and V is TRBV7-8, with TRBD1 matching 8 bases. Germline values: CDR1 SGHVS, CDR2 FQNEAQ. CDR3 length: 14 residues. V lost 3 bases to trimming and J lost 6 bases; unmatched junction nucleotides: 4. The CDR3 protein is CASSFTDRANEQFF. CDR3 nucleotides: TGTGCCAGCAGCTTTACGGACAGGGCCAATGAGCAGTTCTTC.

This clone has a handful of counts. The chain recombines TRBV19 with TRBJ1-5; 10 positions match TRBD1. With V trimmed by 8 bases and J by 2 bases, 6 bases remained unmatched. Germline CDR1 is LNHDA and CDR2 is SQIVND (reference sequence). CDR3 length: 15 residues. The CDR3 loop is CASGRDRGGNQPQHF. CDR3 DNA: TGTGCCAGTGGCCGGGACAGGGGAGGCAATCAGCCCCAGCATTTT.

This clone was seen just once. This chain links TRBV6-5 with TRBJ1-1; 7 nucleotides align to TRBD1. Trimming took 6 bases from V and 1 from J; bases not matched to a gene: 2. CDR3 length: 13 residues. Germline CDR1 and CDR2: MNHEY and SVGAGI. CDR3 amino acids: CASSGTENTEAFF. DNA for the CDR3: TGTGCCAGCAGCGGGACAGAGAACACTGAAGCTTTCTTT.

The chain carries TRBV7-9 and TRBJ1-1; 8 bases align to TRBD1. J gave up 1 base and V 5 bases, and 6 bases lay outside the gene matches. CDR1 and CDR2 (germline): SEHNR, FQNEAQ (reference sequence). This CDR3 has 15 amino acids. The CDR3 here is CASSVLGQANTEAFF. CDR3 nucleotides: TGTGCCAGCAGCGTACTGGGACAGGCGAACACTGAAGCTTTCTTT.

A few counts support this clone. The rearrangement uses TRBV28 and TRBJ2-7; D possibly corresponds to TRBD2 (6 bases). V lost 5 bases and J 3 bases, leaving 17 bases between the germline ends. Germline V CDR1 and CDR2: MDHEN, SYDVKM. The CDR3 totals 15 residues. The CDR3 reads CASSPRLGSFYEQYF. The CDR3 DNA reads as TGTGCCAGCAGTCCCCGACTAGGTAGCTTCTACGAGCAGTACTTC.

This clone was observed a few times. This chain links TRBV5-4 with TRBJ2-1, with TRBD2 matching over 7 bases. This CDR3 is built from 13 residues. J lost 4 bases, V lost 3 bases, and 1 base had no gene match. Germline loops: CDR1 SGHNT, CDR2 YYREEE (reference sequence). The CDR3: CASSSSGYNEQFF. Written as DNA, the CDR3 is TGTGCCAGCAGCTCTAGCGGTTACAATGAGCAGTTCTTC.

This clone came up a few times. The rearrangement joins TRBV6-6 to TRBJ1-2; 7 positions match TRBD1. The V gene end was trimmed by 6 bases and the J gene end by 4 bases; junction bases not matched to a gene: 11. The CDR3 sequence is 15 residues long. From germline, CDR1 is MNHNY and CDR2 SVGAGI (reference sequence). The CDR3 sequence: CASSYVQGNGYGYTF. The DNA of the CDR3 is TGTGCCAGCAGCTACGTACAGGGGAACGGCTATGGCTACACCTTC.

The V call is TRBV7-9, the J call TRBJ2-5; 7 positions match TRBD1. The V gene end was trimmed by 4 bases and the J gene end by 2 bases; junction bases not matched to a gene: 7. The V gene's germline CDR1 is SEHNR and CDR2 FQNEAQ (reference sequence). This CDR3 contains 15 residues. CDR3 sequence (DNA): TGTGCCAGCAGCTCCAAAGACAGGGCTCAAGAGACCCAGTACTTC. It codes for CASSSKDRAQETQYF.

This clone appeared a few times. The V gene is TRBV14, the J gene TRBJ2-5, with 8 bases fitting TRBD2. This CDR3 spans 16 amino acids. J gave up 1 base and V 4 bases, and 8 bases lay outside the gene matches. Germline CDR1 and CDR2: SGHDN and FVKESK. DNA for the CDR3: TGTGCCAGCAGCCCTGGCCTTCTAGCGGGCCAAGAGACCCAGTACTTC. The encoded protein is CASSPGLLAGQETQYF.

This chain joins TRBV4-1 and TRBJ2-3; a weak D match, TRBD1 (6 bases). The germline V gene encodes CDR1 MGHRA and CDR2 YSYEKL. Trimming cost V 3 bases and J 0 bases, with 7 bases left between them. The CDR3 spans 14 residues. CDR3 nucleotides: TGCGCCAGCAGCCAGACAGGAAGCACAGATACGCAGTATTTT. Protein: CASSQTGSTDTQYF.

J is TRBJ2-2 and V is TRBV7-3; 9 bases align to TRBD2. J lost 7 bases, V lost 5 bases, and 8 bases had no gene match. CDR1 and CDR2 (germline): SGHTA, FQGTGA. The CDR3 consists of 15 residues. CDR3 residues: CASSPTSGRGGELFF. The CDR3 coding sequence is TGTGCCAGCAGCCCCACTAGCGGGCGCGGCGGGGAGCTGTTTTTT.

The gene calls are TRBV20-1 and TRBJ2-5, with unresolved D. V gave up 6 bases and J gave up 8 bases, with 13 bases separating them. Per the germline V gene, CDR1 is DFQATT and CDR2 is SNEGSKA (reference sequence). The CDR3 has 11 amino acids. The CDR3 loop reads CSAPGTYTQYF. The CDR3 coding sequence is TGCAGTGCACCAGGAACGTATACCCAGTACTTC.

This clone has a handful of counts. The gene calls are TRBV30 and TRBJ1-3; D is possibly TRBD1 (5 bases). V lost 7 bases and J 2 bases, leaving 12 bases between the germline ends. CDR3 length: 13 amino acids. CDR1 and CDR2 (germline): GTSNPN, SVGIG (reference sequence). CDR3 coding DNA: TGTGCCTACCACAGGTTTACTGGAAACACCATATATTTT. Its translation is CAYHRFTGNTIYF. The full variable domain, completed using reference TRBV30 and TRBJ1-3, is SQTIHQWPATLVQPVGSPLSLECTVEGTSNPNLYWYRQAAGRGLQLLFYSVGIGQISSEVPQNLSASRPQDRQFILSSKKLLLSDSGFYLCAYHRFTGNTIYFGEGSWLTVV.

A few counts support this clone. The CDR3 protein is CASSYSMASGSYEQYF. CDR3 DNA: TGTGCCAGCAGTTACTCGATGGCTAGCGGCAGCTACGAGCAGTACTTC. This chain connects TRBV6-5 to TRBJ2-7, with 7 bases that match TRBD2. V shed 0 bases and J 3 bases; nucleotides not matched to a gene: 8. Germline V lookup: CDR1 MNHEY, CDR2 SVGAGI. This CDR3 is built from 16 residues.

The chain recombines TRBV19 with TRBJ1-2; 9 positions agree with TRBD1. This CDR3 spans 14 amino acids. The J segment lost 6 bases and the V segment lost 5 bases, leaving 7 bases of the junction unmatched. Germline CDR1 reads LNHDA; CDR2 reads SQIVND (reference sequence). CDR3 bases: TGTGCCAGTAGTCGACTAACAGGGGGCGATGGCTACACCTTC. Translating it yields CASSRLTGGDGYTF.

The rearrangement joins TRBV25-1 to TRBJ2-7; a possible D gene is TRBD1 (5 bases). The V and J ends lost 3 bases and 6 bases respectively, with 15 bases between them. CDR1 and CDR2 from the germline V gene are MGHDK and SYGVNS. The CDR3 length is 14 residues. The CDR3 DNA reads TGTGCCAGCAGTGATAGGGGAAGAATCGGCGAGCAGTACTTC. This gives the protein CASSDRGRIGEQYF.

The CDR3 coding sequence is TGTGCCAGCTCACCACGTCCTAGCGGAATGGATACGCAGTATTTT. This gives the protein CASSPRPSGMDTQYF. The chain recombines TRBV18 with TRBJ2-3, with TRBD2 identical over 7 bases. The CDR3 covers 15 residues. The V gene end was trimmed by 1 base and the J gene end by 6 bases; junction bases not matched to a gene: 7. Germline V lookup: CDR1 KGHSH, CDR2 LQKENI. The full variable domain, rest sourced from reference TRBV18 and TRBJ2-3, is NAGVMQNPRHLVRRRGQEARLRCSPMKGHSHVYWYRQLPEEGLKFMVYLQKENIIDESGMPKERFSAEFPKEGPSILRIQQVVRGDSAAYFCASSPRPSGMDTQYFGPGTRLTVL.

This chain joins TRBV28 and TRBJ1-1; a weak D match, TRBD1 (6 bases). V lost 6 bases to trimming and J lost 3 bases, with 11 bases between them. This CDR3 contains 13 residues. Germline V gene data show CDR1 as MDHEN and CDR2 as SYDVKM. CDR3 nucleotide sequence: TGTGCCAGCAGGGATGGGGGCCACACTGAAGCTTTCTTT. As protein: CASRDGGHTEAFF.

This chain connects TRBV28 to TRBJ1-1; weak D call: TRBD1 (5 bases). The CDR3 spans 14 residues. The V end was cut by 7 bases, the J end by 4 bases, with 16 bases between. Germline CDR1 MDHEN, CDR2 SYDVKM. The CDR3 DNA follows: TGTGCCAGCACCCTGGGGGGGAACCCCACTGAAGCTTTCTTT. This codes for CASTLGGNPTEAFF.

The chain joins TRBV2 to TRBJ2-5, with 8 bases matching TRBD1. V was pared by 6 bases and J by 7 bases, with 7 bases of the junction left unmatched. Germline V gene lookup returns CDR1 SNHLY and CDR2 FYNNEI. The CDR3 consists of 13 residues. In DNA form, the CDR3 reads TGTGCCAGCAGAGAGGACAGGGTAGGGACCCAGTACTTC. Protein: CASREDRVGTQYF.